The 10 T cell receptor beta chains presented below share a single source sample, sequenced in a study of T cell changes during pregnancy in multiple sclerosis (dated by TCRdb to about 2019). The library was prepared using the immunoSEQ multiplex PCR assay. This is the immuneACCESS table as TCRdb keeps it, with only in-frame sequences that have V and J called. A part of the clones is gone; compared with another copy, unresolved V genes explain less than half, and the rest is unexplained. In all, the sample holds roughly 110,000 clones, and roughly 92% of those were seen once. Of the sample, around 1.5% is held by the ten largest clones. Specimen: peripheral blood, collected after pregnancy. All receptors come from a female donor with multiple sclerosis, enrolled in a pregnancy study.

This chain joins TRBV10-1 and TRBJ1-2, with 11 bases fitting TRBD1. Germline assignment: CDR1 WNHNN and CDR2 SYGVQD (reference sequence). The CDR3 consists of 20 residues. J gave up 8 bases and V 8 bases, and 28 bases lay outside the gene matches. The CDR3 DNA sequence: TGCGCCAGCCTACGGAAACACGGGACAGGGGGTGATTCCTCTATGCGGGGCTACACCTTC. It encodes CASLRKHGTGGDSSMRGYTF.

The chain combines TRBV5-4 with TRBJ2-7; D might be TRBD2 (5 bases). Trimming took 4 bases from V and 5 from J, leaving 13 bases between them. The germline CDR1 and CDR2 sequences are SGHNT and YYREEE (reference sequence). The CDR3 is 13 residues long. CDR3 coding DNA: TGTGCCAGCAGCCCTCCTAGCATCGACGAGCAGTACTTC. Its protein product is CASSPPSIDEQYF. Full variable domain (missing parts from reference TRBV5-4 and TRBJ2-7): ETGVTQSPTHLIKTRGQQVTLRCSSQSGHNTVSWYQQALGQGPQFIFQYYREEENGRGNFPPRFSGLQFPNYSSELNVNALELDDSALYLCASSPPSIDEQYFGPGTRLTVT.

This clone occurred once. The V gene is TRBV28, the J gene TRBJ2-4; 7 nucleotides agree with TRBD2. CDR3 size: 17 residues. Germline assignment: CDR1 MDHEN and CDR2 SYDVKM. Trimming took 4 bases from V and 4 from J; bases not matched to a gene: 13. As DNA, the CDR3 is TGTGCCAGCAGTTCATCCTGGGGAGGGAAGAGTAAAAACATTCAGTACTTC. It yields the protein CASSSSWGGKSKNIQYF.

The table lists this clone with a few counts. CDR3 sequence reads: CASSPSRDISYNSPLHF. The CDR3 coding sequence is TGTGCCAGCTCACCATCTAGGGACATCTCCTATAATTCACCCCTCCACTTT. The chain recombines TRBV18 with TRBJ1-6; maybe TRBD1 (6 bases). Germline values: CDR1 KGHSH, CDR2 LQKENI. V was clipped by 2 bases and J by 0 bases, with 11 bases between them. CDR3 length equals 17 residues. The full variable domain, its missing parts supplied by reference TRBV18 and TRBJ1-6, is NAGVMQNPRHLVRRRGQEARLRCSPMKGHSHVYWYRQLPEEGLKFMVYLQKENIIDESGMPKERFSAEFPKEGPSILRIQQVVRGDSAAYFCASSPSRDISYNSPLHFGNGTRLTVT.

The V call is TRBV4-1, the J call TRBJ1-5, with D perhaps matching TRBD1 (6 bases). With 2 bases removed from V and 5 bases from J, the gap between germline ends came to 13 bases. Germline V gives CDR1 MGHRA, CDR2 YSYEKL. This CDR3 is built from 15 residues. CDR3 loop: CASSQLDRRDQPQHF. The CDR3 nucleotides are TGCGCCAGCAGCCAACTAGACAGGCGTGATCAGCCCCAGCATTTT.

The V and J genes are TRBV19 and TRBJ2-2, with 11 nucleotides matching TRBD1. The J segment lost 7 bases and the V segment lost 4 bases, leaving 5 bases of the junction unmatched. Germline V gene sequence: CDR1 LNHDA, CDR2 SQIVND (reference sequence). The CDR3 runs 15 residues. This CDR3 is CASSTGTGGDGELFF. In nucleotides, the CDR3 is TGTGCCAGTAGTACCGGGACAGGGGGTGACGGGGAGCTGTTTTTT.

The J gene is TRBJ2-1, the V gene TRBV9, with D possibly TRBD1 on 5 matching bases. The CDR3 extends over 13 amino acids. V dropped 3 bases and J dropped 5 bases, with 9 bases sitting between them. CDR1 is SGDLS and CDR2 is YYNGEE in the germline V gene. The CDR3 coding sequence is TGTGCCAGCAGCGCCGACAGAAACAATGAGCAGTTCTTC. Amino acid sequence: CASSADRNNEQFF.

V gene TRBV9 combines with J gene TRBJ2-3; 7 nucleotides agree with TRBD2. The CDR3 runs 17 residues. Germline CDR1 is SGDLS and CDR2 is YYNGEE. Losses at the gene ends were 0 bases for V and 2 bases for J; bases not matched to a gene: 9. In nucleotides, the CDR3 is TGTGCCAGCAGCGTAGGAGCGGGGCTAGCGGTCACAGATACGCAGTATTTT. Residues: CASSVGAGLAVTDTQYF.

The chain joins TRBV5-1 to TRBJ2-3; 8 nucleotides match TRBD2. This CDR3 comprises 16 residues. The ends lost 0 bases at V and 4 bases at J; junction bases unmatched: 7. CDR1 is SGHRS, CDR2 YFSETQ, per germline. CDR3 in amino acids: CASSLEAGEGSDTQYF. CDR3 coding DNA: TGCGCCAGCAGCTTGGAAGCGGGAGAGGGGTCAGATACGCAGTATTTT.

The V gene is TRBV6-1, the J gene TRBJ1-3; D call uncertain. This CDR3 spans 14 amino acids. V lost 2 bases and J lost 8, with 13 bases in between. Germline loops: CDR1 MNHNS, CDR2 SASEGT. Here the CDR3 DNA reads TGTGCCAGCAGTGAATGGGGAGGCGGGTACACCATATATTTT. It translates to CASSEWGGGYTIYF.